This TCR beta chain was captured in a study of blood T cell repertoires in COVID-19. Study summary: From T cells, B-cell-depleted T cells, or PBMCs came the material, which was cDNA or gDNA.

The CDR3 contains 16 residues. Here immunoSEQ multiplex PCR was the method, and the copy in TCRdb shows in-frame clones only, minus some. The table includes about 84,000 clones, 86% detected once. What was sequenced was peripheral blood. The TCR originated in a man older than 75 with active or convalescent COVID-19. V is TRBV21-1 and J is TRBJ2-1; the table gives TRBD2 as D, unverified against the DNA. TRBV21-1 is an annotated pseudogene. The CDR3 protein is CASNSQTSGRENEQFF. The CDR3 DNA is TGTGCCAGCAACTCCCAGACTAGCGGGAGAGAGAATGAGCAGTTCTTC.